These 6 T cell receptor beta chains originate from one sample sequenced in a study of early T cells in non-severe SARS-CoV-2 infection. From the 5' RACE reads, TCRdb called clonotypes with MiXCR, one entry per CDR3 protein. The sample lists tens of thousands of distinct CDR3 sequences; roughly a sixth were seen once. The source material was whole blood, sampled at baseline. The receptors were gathered from an adult who was a healthcare worker with PCR-confirmed SARS-CoV-2 infection or an uninfected control (not recorded which).

This clonotype turned up a few times. The rearrangement uses TRBV28 and TRBJ2-3, with 11 bases aligning to TRBD2. V lost 5 bases, J lost 14 bases, and 6 bases stayed unmatched. The CDR3 length is 12 residues. From germline, CDR1 is MDHEN and CDR2 SYDVKM. The CDR3 is CASSPRLAGWYF. In nucleotides, the CDR3 is TGTGCCAGCAGTCCCCGACTAGCGGGGTGGTATTTT.

V usage is TRBV29-1 and J usage is TRBJ1-2; D ambiguous. Trimming left V 5 bases short and J 2 bases short, with 9 bases between. In germline, CDR1 is SQVTM, CDR2 ANQGSEA. The CDR3 runs 12 residues. CDR3 DNA: TGCAGCGTTCAAGCCGGGAACTATGGCTACACCTTC. Protein: CSVQAGNYGYTF.

This clonotype was observed a few times. The chain is built from TRBV18 and TRBJ2-7; D tentatively fits TRBD1 or TRBD2 (5 bases each). Germline values: CDR1 KGHSH, CDR2 LQKENI. The CDR3 is 13 amino acids. V dropped 4 bases and J dropped 0 bases, with 7 bases sitting between them. CDR3 nucleotides: TGTGCCAGCTCACAGGGACCCTCCTACGAGCAGTACTTC. Its translation: CASSQGPSYEQYF.

The chain couples TRBV12-5 to TRBJ2-1; perhaps TRBD2 as D (7 bases). Germline V lookup: CDR1 LGHNT, CDR2 FRNRAP. V gave up 3 bases and J gave up 4 bases, with 19 bases separating them. The CDR3 extends over 17 amino acids. In DNA, the CDR3 is TGTGCTAGTGGTTTATCAGCTGGCGGGGGCCATTACAATGAGCAGTTCTTC. Protein: CASGLSAGGGHYNEQFF.

This clonotype was seen a few times. The chain is built from TRBV9 and TRBJ2-3; D is unresolved. CDR3 length: 14 amino acids. Germline assignment: CDR1 SGDLS and CDR2 YYNGEE. Trimming took 3 bases from V and 2 from J, leaving 10 bases between them. The DNA of the CDR3 is TGTGCCAGCAGCGACGGCAGGTACACAGATACGCAGTATTTT. Translating gives CASSDGRYTDTQYF.

This clonotype was found a few times. This chain connects TRBV7-9 to TRBJ2-7; D unresolved. The V and J ends lost 5 bases and 3 bases respectively, with 11 bases between them. The germline V gene has CDR1 SEHNR and CDR2 FQNEAQ (reference sequence). This CDR3 contains 13 residues. CDR3 amino acids: CASSLGPIYEQYF. The CDR3 nucleotides read TGTGCCAGCAGCCTAGGGCCCATCTACGAGCAGTACTTC.